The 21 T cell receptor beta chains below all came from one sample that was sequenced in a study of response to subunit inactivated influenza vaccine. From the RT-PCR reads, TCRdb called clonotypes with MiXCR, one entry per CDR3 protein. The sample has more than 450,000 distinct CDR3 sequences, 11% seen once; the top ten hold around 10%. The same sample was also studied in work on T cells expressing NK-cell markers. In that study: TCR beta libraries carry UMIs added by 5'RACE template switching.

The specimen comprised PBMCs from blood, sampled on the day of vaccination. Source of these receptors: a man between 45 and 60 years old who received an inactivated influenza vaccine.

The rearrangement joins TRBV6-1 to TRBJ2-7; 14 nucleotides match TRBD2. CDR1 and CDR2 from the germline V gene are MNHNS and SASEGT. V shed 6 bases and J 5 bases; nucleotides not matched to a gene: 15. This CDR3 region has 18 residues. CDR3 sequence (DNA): TGTGCCAGCAGAACAACGGGACTAGCGGGAGCGCGGGGCCACGAGCAGTACTTC. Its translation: CASRTTGLAGARGHEQYF.

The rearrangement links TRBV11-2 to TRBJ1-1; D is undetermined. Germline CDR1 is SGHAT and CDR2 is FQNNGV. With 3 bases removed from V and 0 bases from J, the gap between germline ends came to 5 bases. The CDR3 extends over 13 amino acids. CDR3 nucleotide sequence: TGTGCCAGCAGCTTCCCATTGAACACTGAAGCTTTCTTT. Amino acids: CASSFPLNTEAFF.

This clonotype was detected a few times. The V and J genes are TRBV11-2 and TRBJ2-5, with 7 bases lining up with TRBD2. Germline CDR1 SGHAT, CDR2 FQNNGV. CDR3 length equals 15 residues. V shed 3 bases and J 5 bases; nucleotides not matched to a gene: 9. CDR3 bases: TGTGCCAGCAGCTTTCAGGCGGGAGTCTGGGAGACCCAGTACTTC. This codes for CASSFQAGVWETQYF.

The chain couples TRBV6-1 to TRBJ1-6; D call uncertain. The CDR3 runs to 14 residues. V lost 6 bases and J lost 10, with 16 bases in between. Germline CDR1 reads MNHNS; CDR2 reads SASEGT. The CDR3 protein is CASSKPGSRSPLHF. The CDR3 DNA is TGTGCCAGCAGCAAGCCGGGGAGCAGGTCACCCCTCCACTTT.

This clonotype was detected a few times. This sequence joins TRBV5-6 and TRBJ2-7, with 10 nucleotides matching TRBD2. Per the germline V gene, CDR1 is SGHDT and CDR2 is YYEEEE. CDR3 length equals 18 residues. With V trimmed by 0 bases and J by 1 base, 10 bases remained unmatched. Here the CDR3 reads CASSLEASGRALSYEQYF. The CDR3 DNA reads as TGTGCCAGCAGCTTGGAAGCGAGCGGGAGGGCCCTTTCCTACGAGCAGTACTTC.

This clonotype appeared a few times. The CDR3 sequence is CASSLDGRDEQYF. CDR3 DNA: TGCGCCAGCAGCTTGGACGGTCGGGACGAGCAGTACTTC. This chain connects TRBV5-1 to TRBJ2-7, with D unresolved. The V gene lost 0 bases and the J gene lost 5 bases, with 9 bases spanning the gap. The CDR3 runs to 13 residues. Germline loops: CDR1 SGHRS, CDR2 YFSETQ.

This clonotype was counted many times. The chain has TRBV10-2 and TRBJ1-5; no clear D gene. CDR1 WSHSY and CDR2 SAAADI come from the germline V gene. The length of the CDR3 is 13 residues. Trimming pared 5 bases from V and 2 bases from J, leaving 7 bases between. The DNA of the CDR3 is TGCGCCAGCAGTCGGACGGGCAATCAGCCCCAGCATTTT. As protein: CASSRTGNQPQHF.

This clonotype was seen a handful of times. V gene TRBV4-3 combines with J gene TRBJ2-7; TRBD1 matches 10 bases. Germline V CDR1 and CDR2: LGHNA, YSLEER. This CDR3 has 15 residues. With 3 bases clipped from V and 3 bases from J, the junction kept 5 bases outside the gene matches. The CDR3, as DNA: TGCGCCAGCAGCCAGACGGGACAGGGGCGCTACGAGCAGTACTTC. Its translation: CASSQTGQGRYEQYF.

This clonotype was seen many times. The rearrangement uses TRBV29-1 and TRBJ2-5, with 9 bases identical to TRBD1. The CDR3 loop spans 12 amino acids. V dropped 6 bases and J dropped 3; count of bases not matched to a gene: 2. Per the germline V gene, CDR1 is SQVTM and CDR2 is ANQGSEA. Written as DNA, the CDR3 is TGCAGCGTAAGGACAGGGGAAGAGACCCAGTACTTC. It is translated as CSVRTGEETQYF. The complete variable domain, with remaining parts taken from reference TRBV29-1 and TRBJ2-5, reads SAVISQKPSRDICQRGTSLTIQCQVDSQVTMMFWYRQQPGQSLTLIATANQGSEATYESGFVIDKFPISRPNLTFSTLTVSNMSPEDSSIYLCSVRTGEETQYFGPGTRLLVL.

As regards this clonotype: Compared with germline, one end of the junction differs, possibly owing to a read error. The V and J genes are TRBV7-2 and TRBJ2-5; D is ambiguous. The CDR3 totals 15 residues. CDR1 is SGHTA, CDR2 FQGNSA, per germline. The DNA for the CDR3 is TGTGTCAGCAGCTTCTCAGGTGGGCCCCAAGAGACCCAGTACTTC. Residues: CVSSFSGGPQETQYF.

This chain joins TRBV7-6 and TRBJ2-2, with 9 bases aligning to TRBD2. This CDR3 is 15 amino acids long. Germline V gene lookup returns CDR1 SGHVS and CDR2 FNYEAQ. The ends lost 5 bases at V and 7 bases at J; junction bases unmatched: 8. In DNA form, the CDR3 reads TGTGCCAGCAGCCCCGACGGCGGGGGGGACGGGGAGCTGTTTTTT. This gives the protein CASSPDGGGDGELFF.

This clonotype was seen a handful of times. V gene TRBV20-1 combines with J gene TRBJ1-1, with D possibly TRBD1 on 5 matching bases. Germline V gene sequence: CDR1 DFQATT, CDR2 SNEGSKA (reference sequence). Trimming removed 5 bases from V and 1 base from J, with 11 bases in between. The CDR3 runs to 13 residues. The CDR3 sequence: CSAPRGSNTEAFF. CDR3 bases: TGCAGTGCTCCTAGGGGTTCGAACACTGAAGCTTTCTTT.

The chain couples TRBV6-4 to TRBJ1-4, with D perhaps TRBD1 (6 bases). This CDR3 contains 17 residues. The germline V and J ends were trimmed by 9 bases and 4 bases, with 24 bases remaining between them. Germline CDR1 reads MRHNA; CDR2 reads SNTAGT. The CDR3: CASFCGGQTGDNEKLFF. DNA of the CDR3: TGTGCCAGTTTCTGTGGGGGCCAGACAGGAGATAATGAAAAACTGTTTTTT.

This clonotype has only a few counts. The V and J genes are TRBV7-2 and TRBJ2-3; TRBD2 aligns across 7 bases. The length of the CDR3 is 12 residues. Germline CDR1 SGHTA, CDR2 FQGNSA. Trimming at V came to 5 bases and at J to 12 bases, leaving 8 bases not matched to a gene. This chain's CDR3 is CASSPRDYPQYF. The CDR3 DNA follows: TGTGCCAGCAGCCCCCGGGACTATCCTCAGTATTTT.

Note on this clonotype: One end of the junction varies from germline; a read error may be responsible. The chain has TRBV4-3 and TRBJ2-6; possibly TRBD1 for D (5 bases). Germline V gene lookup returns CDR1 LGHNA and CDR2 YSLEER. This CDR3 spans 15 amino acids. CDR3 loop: CASSQGFSGANVLTF. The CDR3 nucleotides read TGTGCCAGCAGCCAGGGATTTTCTGGGGCCAACGTCCTGACTTTC.

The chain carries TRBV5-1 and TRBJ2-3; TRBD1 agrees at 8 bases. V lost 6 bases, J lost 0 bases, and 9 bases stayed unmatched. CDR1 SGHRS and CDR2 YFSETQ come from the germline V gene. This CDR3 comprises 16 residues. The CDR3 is CASNPIGDRSTDTQYF. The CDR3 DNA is TGCGCCAGCAACCCTATAGGGGACAGGAGCACAGATACGCAGTATTTT.

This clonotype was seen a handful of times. This CDR3 is CASSKTRTDTQYF. DNA of the CDR3: TGTGCCAGCAGCAAAACACGCACAGATACGCAGTATTTT. V usage is TRBV7-8 and J usage is TRBJ2-3; D is ambiguous. Germline V lookup: CDR1 SGHVS, CDR2 FQNEAQ. The CDR3 extends over 13 amino acids. Trimming took 5 bases from V and 1 from J, leaving 7 bases between them.

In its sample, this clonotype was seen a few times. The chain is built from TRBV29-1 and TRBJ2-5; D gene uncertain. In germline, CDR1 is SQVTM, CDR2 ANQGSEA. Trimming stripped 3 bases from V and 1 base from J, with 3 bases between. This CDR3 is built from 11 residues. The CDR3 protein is CSVDAQETQYF. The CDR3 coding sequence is TGCAGCGTTGACGCCCAAGAGACCCAGTACTTC.

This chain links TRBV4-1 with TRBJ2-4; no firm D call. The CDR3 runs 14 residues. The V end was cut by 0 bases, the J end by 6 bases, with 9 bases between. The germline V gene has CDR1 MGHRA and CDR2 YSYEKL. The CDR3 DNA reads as TGCGCCAGCAGCCAAGATCGGCTGACAAACATTCAGTACTTC. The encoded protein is CASSQDRLTNIQYF.

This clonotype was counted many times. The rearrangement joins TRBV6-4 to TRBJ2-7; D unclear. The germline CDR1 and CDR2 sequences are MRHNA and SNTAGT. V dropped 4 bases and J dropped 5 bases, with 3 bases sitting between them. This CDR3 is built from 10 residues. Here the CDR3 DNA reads TGTGCCAGCAGTGTCCACGAGCAGTACTTC. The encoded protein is CASSVHEQYF.

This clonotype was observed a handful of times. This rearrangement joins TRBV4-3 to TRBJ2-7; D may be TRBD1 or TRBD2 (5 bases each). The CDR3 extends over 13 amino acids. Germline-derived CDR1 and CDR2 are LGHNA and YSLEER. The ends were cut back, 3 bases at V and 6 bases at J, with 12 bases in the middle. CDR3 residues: CASSQITGTEQYF. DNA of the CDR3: TGCGCCAGCAGCCAGATAACCGGGACCGAGCAGTACTTC.